This TCR beta chain was profiled in a study of T cells in Graves' hyperthyroidism and ophthalmopathy. Study conclusions and caveats: Most thyroid clonotypes expanded above 0.001 appeared in blood too.

Germline V gives CDR1 MDHEN, CDR2 SYDVKM. Trimming shortened V by 6 bases and J by 12 bases, and 21 bases separated the two germline ends. The CDR3 totals 14 residues. The CDR3 regions of TCR beta were amplified from RNA transcripts. The study used the HTBI primer set for a first-round RT-PCR of the TCR CDR3. TCRdb reprocessed the multiplex PCR reads via MiXCR and lists one record per CDR3 protein. The sample records hundreds of thousands of distinct CDR3 sequences, around 15% being singletons. This clonotype has a count of ten or more. The target antigen is unknown. Graves' hyperthyroidism without ophthalmopathy progression within 18 months was termed stable. The study enrolled patients aged 18 to 65 with newly diagnosed hyperthyroidism of under 2 months' duration.

The TCR comes from a woman aged 30 to 39 with Graves' hyperthyroidism. Specimen: blood. The genes are TRBV28 and TRBJ2-1; a weak D match, TRBD1 (5 bases). This chain's CDR3 is CASRDNAQTMRQFF. In DNA form, the CDR3 reads TGTGCCAGCAGGGACAACGCACAAACAATGAGGCAGTTCTTC.